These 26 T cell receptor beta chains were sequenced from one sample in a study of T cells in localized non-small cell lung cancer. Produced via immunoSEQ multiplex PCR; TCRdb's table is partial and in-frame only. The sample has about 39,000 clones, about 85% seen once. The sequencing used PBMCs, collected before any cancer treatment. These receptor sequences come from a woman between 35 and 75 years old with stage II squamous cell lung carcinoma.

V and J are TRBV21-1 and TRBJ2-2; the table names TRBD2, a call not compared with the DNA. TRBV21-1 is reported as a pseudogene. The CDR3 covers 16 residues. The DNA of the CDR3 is TGTGCCAGCAGCTCGGAAGGGGGGGACCGTTCAGGGGAGCTGTTTTTT. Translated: CASSSEGGDRSGELFF.

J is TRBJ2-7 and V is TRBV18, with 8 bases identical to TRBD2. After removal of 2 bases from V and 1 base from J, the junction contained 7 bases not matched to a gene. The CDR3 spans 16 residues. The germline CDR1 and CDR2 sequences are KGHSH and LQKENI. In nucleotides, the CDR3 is TGTGCCAGCTCACCAGGGAGCGGGGGCTCTTCCTACGAGCAGTACTTC. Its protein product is CASSPGSGGSSYEQYF. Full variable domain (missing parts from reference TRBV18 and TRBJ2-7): NAGVMQNPRHLVRRRGQEARLRCSPMKGHSHVYWYRQLPEEGLKFMVYLQKENIIDESGMPKERFSAEFPKEGPSILRIQQVVRGDSAAYFCASSPGSGGSSYEQYFGPGTRLTVT.

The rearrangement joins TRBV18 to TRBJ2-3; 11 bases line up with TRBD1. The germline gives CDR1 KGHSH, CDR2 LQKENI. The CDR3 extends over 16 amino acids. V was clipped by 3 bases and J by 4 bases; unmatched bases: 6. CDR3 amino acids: CASSPGQGAMADTQYF. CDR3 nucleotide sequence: TGTGCCAGCTCACCTGGACAGGGGGCGATGGCAGATACGCAGTATTTT.

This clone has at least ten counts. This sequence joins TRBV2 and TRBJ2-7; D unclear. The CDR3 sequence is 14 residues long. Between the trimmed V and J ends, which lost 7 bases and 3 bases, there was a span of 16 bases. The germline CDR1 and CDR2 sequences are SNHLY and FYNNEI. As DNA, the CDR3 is TGTGCCAGCACCCCCGGTGGCAGAAACTACGAGCAGTACTTC. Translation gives CASTPGGRNYEQYF.

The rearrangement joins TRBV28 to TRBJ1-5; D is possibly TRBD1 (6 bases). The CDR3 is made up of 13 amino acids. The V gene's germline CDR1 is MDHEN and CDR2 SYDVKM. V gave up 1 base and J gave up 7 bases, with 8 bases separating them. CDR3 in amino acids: CASSLYRAQPQHF. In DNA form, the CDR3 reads TGTGCCAGCAGTTTATACAGGGCCCAGCCCCAGCATTTT.

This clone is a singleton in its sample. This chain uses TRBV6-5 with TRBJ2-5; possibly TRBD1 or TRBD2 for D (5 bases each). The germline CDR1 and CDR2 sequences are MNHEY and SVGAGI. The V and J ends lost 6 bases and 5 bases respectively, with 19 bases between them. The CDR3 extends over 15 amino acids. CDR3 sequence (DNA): TGTGCCAGCAGCCGTGAACTAGAAAACAGGGAGACCCAGTACTTC. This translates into CASSRELENRETQYF.

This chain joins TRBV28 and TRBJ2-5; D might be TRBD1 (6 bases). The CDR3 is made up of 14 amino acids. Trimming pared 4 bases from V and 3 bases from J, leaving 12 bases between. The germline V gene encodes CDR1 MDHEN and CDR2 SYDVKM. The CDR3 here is CASSSGQSEETQYF. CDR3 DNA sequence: TGTGCCAGCAGTTCGGGACAAAGTGAAGAGACCCAGTACTTC. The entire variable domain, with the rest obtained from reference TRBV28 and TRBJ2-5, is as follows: DVKVTQSSRYLVKRTGEKVFLECVQDMDHENMFWYRQDPGLGLRLIYFSYDVKMKEKGDIPEGYSVSREKKERFSLILESASTNQTSMYLCASSSGQSEETQYFGPGTRLLVL.

The CDR3 loop reads CASSWGGPDTQYF. The DNA for the CDR3 is TGCGCCAGCAGCTGGGGGGGGCCAGATACGCAGTATTTT. V usage is TRBV5-1 and J usage is TRBJ2-3; a weak D match, TRBD2 (7 bases). CDR1 SGHRS and CDR2 YFSETQ come from the germline V gene. V dropped 3 bases and J dropped 4 bases, with 9 bases sitting between them. The CDR3 spans 13 residues. The entire variable domain, with the rest obtained from reference TRBV5-1 and TRBJ2-3, is as follows: KAGVTQTPRYLIKTRGQQVTLSCSPISGHRSVSWYQQTPGQGLQFLFEYFSETQRNKGNFPGRFSGRQFSNSRSEMNVSTLELGDSALYLCASSWGGPDTQYFGPGTRLTVL.

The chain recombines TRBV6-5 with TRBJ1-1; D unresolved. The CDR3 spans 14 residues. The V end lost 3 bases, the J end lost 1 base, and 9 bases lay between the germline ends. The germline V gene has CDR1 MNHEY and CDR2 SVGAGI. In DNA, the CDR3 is TGTGCCAGCAGTTATTTAGGGAGGAACACTGAAGCTTTCTTT. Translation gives CASSYLGRNTEAFF.

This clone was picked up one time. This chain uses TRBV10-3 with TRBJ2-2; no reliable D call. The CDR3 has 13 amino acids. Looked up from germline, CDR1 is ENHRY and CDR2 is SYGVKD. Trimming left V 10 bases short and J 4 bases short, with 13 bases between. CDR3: CATTHPGTGELFF. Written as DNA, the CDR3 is TGTGCCACCACTCACCCGGGCACCGGGGAGCTGTTTTTT.

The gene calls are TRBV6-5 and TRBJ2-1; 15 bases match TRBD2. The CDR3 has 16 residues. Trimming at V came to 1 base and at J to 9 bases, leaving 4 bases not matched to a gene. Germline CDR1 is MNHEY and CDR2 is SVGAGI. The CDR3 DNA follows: TGTGCCAGCAGTTACTGGACTAGCGGGAGGGCCTTTGAGCAGTTCTTC. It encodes CASSYWTSGRAFEQFF.

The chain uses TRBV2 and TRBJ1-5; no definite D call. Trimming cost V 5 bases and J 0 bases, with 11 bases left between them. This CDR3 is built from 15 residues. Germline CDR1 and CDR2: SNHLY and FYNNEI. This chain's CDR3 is CASSRDTGSNQPQHF. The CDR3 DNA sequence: TGTGCCAGCAGTAGAGACACGGGTAGCAATCAGCCCCAGCATTTT.

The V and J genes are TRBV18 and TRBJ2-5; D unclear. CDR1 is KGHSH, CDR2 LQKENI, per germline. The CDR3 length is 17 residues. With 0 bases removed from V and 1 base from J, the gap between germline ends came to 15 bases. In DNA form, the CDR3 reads TGTGCCAGCTCACCACCATCCGGACGGAGACTCCAAGAGACCCAGTACTTC. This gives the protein CASSPPSGRRLQETQYF.

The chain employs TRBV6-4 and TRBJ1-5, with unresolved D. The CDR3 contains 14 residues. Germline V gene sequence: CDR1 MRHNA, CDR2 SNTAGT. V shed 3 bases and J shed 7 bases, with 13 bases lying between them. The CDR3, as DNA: TGTGCCAGCAGTGAGAACGGTGTTGGCCAGCCCCAGCATTTT. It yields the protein CASSENGVGQPQHF.

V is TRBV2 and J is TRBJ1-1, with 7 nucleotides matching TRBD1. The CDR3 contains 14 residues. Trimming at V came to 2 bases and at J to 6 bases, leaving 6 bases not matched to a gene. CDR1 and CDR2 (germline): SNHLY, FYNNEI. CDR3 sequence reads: CASSEQGVRSEAFF. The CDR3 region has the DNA TGTGCCAGCAGTGAACAGGGGGTGAGGTCTGAAGCTTTCTTT.

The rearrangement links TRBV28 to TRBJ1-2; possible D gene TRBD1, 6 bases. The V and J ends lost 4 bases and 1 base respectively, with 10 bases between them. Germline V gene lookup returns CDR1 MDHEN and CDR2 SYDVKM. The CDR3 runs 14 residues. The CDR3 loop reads CASSSGQYNYGYTF. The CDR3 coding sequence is TGTGCCAGCAGTTCCGGACAGTATAACTATGGCTACACCTTC.

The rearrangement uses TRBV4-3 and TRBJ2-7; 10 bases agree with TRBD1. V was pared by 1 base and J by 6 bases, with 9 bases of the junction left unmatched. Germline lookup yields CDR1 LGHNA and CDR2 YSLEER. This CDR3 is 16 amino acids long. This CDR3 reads CASSQGGGQGSGEQYF. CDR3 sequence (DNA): TGCGCCAGCAGCCAAGGGGGGGGACAGGGGAGCGGCGAGCAGTACTTC.

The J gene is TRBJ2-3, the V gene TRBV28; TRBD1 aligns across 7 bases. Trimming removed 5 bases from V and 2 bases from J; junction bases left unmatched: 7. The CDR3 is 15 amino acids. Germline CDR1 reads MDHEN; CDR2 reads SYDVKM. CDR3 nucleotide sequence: TGTGCCAGCAGTATCCGACAGGGAACCACAGATACGCAGTATTTT. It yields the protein CASSIRQGTTDTQYF. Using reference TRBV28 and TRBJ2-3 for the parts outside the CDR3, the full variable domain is DVKVTQSSRYLVKRTGEKVFLECVQDMDHENMFWYRQDPGLGLRLIYFSYDVKMKEKGDIPEGYSVSREKKERFSLILESASTNQTSMYLCASSIRQGTTDTQYFGPGTRLTVL.

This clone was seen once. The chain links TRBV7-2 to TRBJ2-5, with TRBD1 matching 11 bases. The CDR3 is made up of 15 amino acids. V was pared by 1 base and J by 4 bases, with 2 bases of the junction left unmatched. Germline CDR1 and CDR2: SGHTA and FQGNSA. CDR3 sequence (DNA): TGTGCCAGCAGCTTAGGAGGGACAGGGGGAGAGACCCAGTACTTC. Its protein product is CASSLGGTGGETQYF.

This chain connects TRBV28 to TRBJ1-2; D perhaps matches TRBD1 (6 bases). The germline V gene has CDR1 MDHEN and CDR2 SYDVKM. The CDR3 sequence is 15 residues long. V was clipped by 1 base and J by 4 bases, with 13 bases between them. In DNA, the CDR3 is TGTGCCAGCAGTTTATTTCGGGGGGCAGGCTATGGCTACACCTTC. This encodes CASSLFRGAGYGYTF.

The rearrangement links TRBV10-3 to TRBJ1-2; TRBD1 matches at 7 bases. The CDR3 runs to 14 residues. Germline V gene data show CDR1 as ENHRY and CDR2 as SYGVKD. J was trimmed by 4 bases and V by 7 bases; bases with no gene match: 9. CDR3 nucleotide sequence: TGTGCCATCACTGCAGGGGGTCGAGGCTATGGCTACACCTTC. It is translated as CAITAGGRGYGYTF.

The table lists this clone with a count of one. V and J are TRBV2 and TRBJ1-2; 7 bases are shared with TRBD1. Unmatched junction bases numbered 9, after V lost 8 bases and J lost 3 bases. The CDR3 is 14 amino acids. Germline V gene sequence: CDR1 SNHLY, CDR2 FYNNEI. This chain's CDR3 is CASAIDRVDYGYTF. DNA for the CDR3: TGTGCCAGCGCGATCGACAGGGTCGACTATGGCTACACCTTC.

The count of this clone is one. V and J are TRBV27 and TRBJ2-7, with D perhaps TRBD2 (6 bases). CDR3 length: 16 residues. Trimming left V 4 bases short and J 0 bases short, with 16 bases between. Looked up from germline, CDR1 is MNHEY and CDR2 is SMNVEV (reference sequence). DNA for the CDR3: TGTGCCAGCAGTTCACCGGGACTCCTGAGCTCCTACGAGCAGTACTTC. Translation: CASSSPGLLSSYEQYF.

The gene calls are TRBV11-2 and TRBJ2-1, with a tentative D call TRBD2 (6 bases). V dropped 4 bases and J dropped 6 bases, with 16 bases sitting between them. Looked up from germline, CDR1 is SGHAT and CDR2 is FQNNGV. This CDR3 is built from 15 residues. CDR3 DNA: TGTGCCAGCAGCTCCCGCAGCGGGTCGGGCAATGAGCAGTTCTTC. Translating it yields CASSSRSGSGNEQFF. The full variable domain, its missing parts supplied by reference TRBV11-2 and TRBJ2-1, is EAGVAQSPRYKIIEKRQSVAFWCNPISGHATLYWYQQILGQGPKLLIQFQNNGVVDDSQLPKDRFSAERLKGVDSTLKIQPAKLEDSAVYLCASSSRSGSGNEQFFGPGTRLTVL.

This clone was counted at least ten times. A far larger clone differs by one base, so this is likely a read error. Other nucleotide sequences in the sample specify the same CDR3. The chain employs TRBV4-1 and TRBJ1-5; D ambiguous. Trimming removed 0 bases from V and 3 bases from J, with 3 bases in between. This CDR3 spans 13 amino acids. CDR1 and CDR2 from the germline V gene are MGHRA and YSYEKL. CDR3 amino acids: CASSQDPNQPQHF. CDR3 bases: TGCGCCAGCAGCCAAGACCCCAATCAGCCCCAGCATTTT.

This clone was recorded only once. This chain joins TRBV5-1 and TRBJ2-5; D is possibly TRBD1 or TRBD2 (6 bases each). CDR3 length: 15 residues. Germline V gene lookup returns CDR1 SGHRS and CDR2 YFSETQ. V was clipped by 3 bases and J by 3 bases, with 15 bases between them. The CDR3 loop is CASSSTGTREETQYF. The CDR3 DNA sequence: TGCGCCAGCAGCTCTACAGGGACTCGAGAAGAGACCCAGTACTTC.